The 9 T cell receptor beta chains reported below all come from one sample, sequenced in a study of blood T cell repertoires in COVID-19. Clones were sequenced by immunoSEQ multiplex PCR, and TCRdb holds only the in-frame ones, with some missing. The data show about 62,000 clones, over 75% seen once. Sequencing was carried out using peripheral blood. Receptor source: a woman aged 55 to 70 with acute or convalescent COVID-19.

In this sample, this clone turned up a few times. The gene calls are TRBV7-7 and TRBJ1-6; D uncertain. There are 15 residues in the CDR3. Trimming removed 7 bases from V and 5 bases from J, with 15 bases in between. The germline V gene has CDR1 SSHAT and CDR2 FNYEAQ (reference sequence). DNA of the CDR3: TGTGCCAGCATTTCACCGGGAGGGAATAATTCACCCCTCCACTTT. This codes for CASISPGGNNSPLHF.

The chain joins TRBV19 to TRBJ2-3; 10 nucleotides align to TRBD2. The CDR3 is made up of 17 amino acids. CDR1 LNHDA and CDR2 SQIVND come from the germline V gene (reference sequence). Trimming at V came to 1 base and at J to 5 bases, leaving 9 bases not matched to a gene. CDR3 loop: CASSIVVLAGEVDTQYF. DNA for the CDR3: TGTGCCAGTAGTATAGTTGTGCTAGCGGGAGAGGTAGATACGCAGTATTTT.

The rearrangement uses TRBV15 and TRBJ2-1, with a weak D call TRBD1 (6 bases). CDR1 and CDR2 (germline): LNHNV, YYDKDF (reference sequence). V was clipped by 5 bases and J by 7 bases, with 18 bases between them. The CDR3 spans 15 residues. The DNA for the CDR3 is TGTGCCACCAGCCCCCTGAACAGGGCACGGAATGAGCAGTTCTTC. This gives the protein CATSPLNRARNEQFF.

This sequence joins TRBV18 and TRBJ2-2, with TRBD2 matching over 7 bases. The V and J ends lost 3 bases and 7 bases, in that order; junction bases with no gene match: 11. The CDR3 runs 16 residues. Germline CDR1 is KGHSH and CDR2 is LQKENI. Written as DNA, the CDR3 is TGTGCCAGCTCACCCCAAGCGCGGGAGCTGGTCGGGGAGCTGTTTTTT. Translating it yields CASSPQARELVGELFF.

The rearrangement joins TRBV6-5 to TRBJ1-1; D is perhaps TRBD1 (5 bases). Deletions cut 5 bases from V and 4 bases from J, with 17 bases between. The germline gives CDR1 MNHEY, CDR2 SVGAGI. This CDR3 region has 15 residues. The CDR3 reads CASSPLGLRGTEAFF. In DNA, the CDR3 is TGTGCCAGCAGTCCCTTGGGACTGAGGGGCACTGAAGCTTTCTTT.

The V gene is TRBV5-1, the J gene TRBJ2-1, with a tentative D call TRBD1 (7 bases). Per germline, CDR1 SGHRS and CDR2 YFSETQ. The length of the CDR3 is 13 residues. V lost 0 bases, J lost 9 bases, and 10 bases lay in between. The CDR3, as DNA: TGCGCCAGCAGCTTGGCCCAGGGGGGTGAGCAGTTCTTC. Protein: CASSLAQGGEQFF.

The V and J genes are TRBV13 and TRBJ1-1, with 7 bases identical to TRBD1. Germline-derived CDR1 and CDR2 are PRHDT and FYEKMQ (reference sequence). The CDR3 has 14 amino acids. The junction had 9 bases not matched to a gene; V was cut back by 5 bases and J by 6 bases. The CDR3 is CASSLTGSRAEAFF. In DNA, the CDR3 is TGTGCCAGCAGCCTGACAGGGTCGCGGGCTGAAGCTTTCTTT. Drawing the rest from reference TRBV13 and TRBJ1-1, the complete variable domain is AAGVIQSPRHLIKEKRETATLKCYPIPRHDTVYWYQQGPGQDPQFLISFYEKMQSDKGSIPDRFSAQQFSDYHSELNMSSLELGDSALYFCASSLTGSRAEAFFGQGTRLTVV.

V usage is TRBV4-3 and J usage is TRBJ2-1; the match to TRBD2 covers 10 bases. Trimming took 1 base from V and 9 from J; bases not matched to a gene: 12. The CDR3 has 17 residues. Germline values: CDR1 LGHNA, CDR2 YSLEER. In nucleotides, the CDR3 is TGCGCCAGCAGCCAAGTGGTGTCTAGCGGGGGACTCGGTGAGCAGTTCTTC. Translated: CASSQVVSSGGLGEQFF.

As regards this clone: The sample has other DNA sequences that encode this CDR3 too. V gene TRBV18 combines with J gene TRBJ1-1; 9 nucleotides align to TRBD1. The CDR3 is 13 amino acids. V was clipped by 7 bases and J by 1 base; unmatched bases: 1. Germline V gene sequence: CDR1 KGHSH, CDR2 LQKENI. The DNA for the CDR3 is TGTGCCAGCTTGGGACAGGGGAACACTGAAGCTTTCTTT. This encodes CASLGQGNTEAFF.